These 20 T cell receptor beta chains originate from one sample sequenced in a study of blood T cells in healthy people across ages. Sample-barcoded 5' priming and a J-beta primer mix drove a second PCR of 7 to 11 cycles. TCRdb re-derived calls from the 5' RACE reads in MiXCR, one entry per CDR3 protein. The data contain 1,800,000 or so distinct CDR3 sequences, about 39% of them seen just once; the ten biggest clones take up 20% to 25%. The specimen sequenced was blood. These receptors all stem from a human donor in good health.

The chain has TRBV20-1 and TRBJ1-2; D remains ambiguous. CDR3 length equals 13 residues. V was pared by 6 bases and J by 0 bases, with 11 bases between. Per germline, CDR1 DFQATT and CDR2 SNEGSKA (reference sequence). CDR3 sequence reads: CSARPRANYGYTF. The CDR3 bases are TGCAGTGCGCGACCCAGAGCTAACTATGGCTACACCTTC.

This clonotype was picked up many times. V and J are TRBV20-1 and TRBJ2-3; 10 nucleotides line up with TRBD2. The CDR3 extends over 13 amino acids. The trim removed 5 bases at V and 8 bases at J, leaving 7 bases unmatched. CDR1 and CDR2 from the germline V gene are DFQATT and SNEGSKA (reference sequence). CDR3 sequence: CSAEAGGRGTQYF. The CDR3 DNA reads TGCAGTGCTGAAGCGGGGGGGCGAGGTACGCAGTATTTT.

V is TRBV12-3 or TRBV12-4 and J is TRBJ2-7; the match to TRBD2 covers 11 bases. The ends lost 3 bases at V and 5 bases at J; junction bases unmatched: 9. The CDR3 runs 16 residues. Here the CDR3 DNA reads TGTGCCAGCAGTTTTAGGTTGGCGACTAGCGGGGACGAGCAGTACTTC. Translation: CASSFRLATSGDEQYF.

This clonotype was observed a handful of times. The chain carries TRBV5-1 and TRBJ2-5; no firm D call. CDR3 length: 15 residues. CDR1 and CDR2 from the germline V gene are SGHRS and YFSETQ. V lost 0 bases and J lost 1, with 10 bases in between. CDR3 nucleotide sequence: TGCGCCAGCAGCTTGGATATAGGGATCCAAGAGACCCAGTACTTC. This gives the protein CASSLDIGIQETQYF.

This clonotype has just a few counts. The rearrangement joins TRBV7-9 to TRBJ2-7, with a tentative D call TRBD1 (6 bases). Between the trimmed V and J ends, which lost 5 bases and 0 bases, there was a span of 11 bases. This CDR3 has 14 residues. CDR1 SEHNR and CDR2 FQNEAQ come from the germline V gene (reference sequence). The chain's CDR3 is CASSQTGNSYEQYF. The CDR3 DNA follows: TGTGCCAGCAGCCAGACAGGAAACTCCTACGAGCAGTACTTC.

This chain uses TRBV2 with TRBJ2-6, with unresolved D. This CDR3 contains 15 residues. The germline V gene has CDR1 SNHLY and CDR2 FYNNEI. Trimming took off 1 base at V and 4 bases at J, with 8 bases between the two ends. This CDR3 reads CASSEGFLGANVLTF. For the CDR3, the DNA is TGTGCCAGCAGTGAAGGCTTTCTGGGGGCCAACGTCCTGACTTTC.

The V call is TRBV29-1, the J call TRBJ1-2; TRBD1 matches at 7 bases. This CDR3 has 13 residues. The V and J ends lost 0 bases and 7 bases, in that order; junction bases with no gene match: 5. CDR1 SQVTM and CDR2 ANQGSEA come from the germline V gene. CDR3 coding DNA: TGCAGCGTTGAAGACGGGACAGTAACTGGCTACACCTTC. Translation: CSVEDGTVTGYTF. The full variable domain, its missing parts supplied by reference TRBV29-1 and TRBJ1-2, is SAVISQKPSRDICQRGTSLTIQCQVDSQVTMMFWYRQQPGQSLTLIATANQGSEATYESGFVIDKFPISRPNLTFSTLTVSNMSPEDSSIYLCSVEDGTVTGYTFGSGTRLTVV.

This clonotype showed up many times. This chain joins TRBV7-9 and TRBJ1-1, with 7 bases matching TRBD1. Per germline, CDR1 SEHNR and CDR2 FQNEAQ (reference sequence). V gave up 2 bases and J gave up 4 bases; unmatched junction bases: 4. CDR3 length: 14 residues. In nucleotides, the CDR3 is TGTGCCAGCAGCTTAACCCGGGACAGCACTGAAGCTTTCTTT. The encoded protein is CASSLTRDSTEAFF.

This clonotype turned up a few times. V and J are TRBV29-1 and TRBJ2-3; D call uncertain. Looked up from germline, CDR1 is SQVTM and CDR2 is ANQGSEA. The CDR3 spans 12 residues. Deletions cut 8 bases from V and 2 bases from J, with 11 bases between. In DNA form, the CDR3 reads TGCAGCATTTTAGGGTCCACAGATACGCAGTATTTT. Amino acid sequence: CSILGSTDTQYF.

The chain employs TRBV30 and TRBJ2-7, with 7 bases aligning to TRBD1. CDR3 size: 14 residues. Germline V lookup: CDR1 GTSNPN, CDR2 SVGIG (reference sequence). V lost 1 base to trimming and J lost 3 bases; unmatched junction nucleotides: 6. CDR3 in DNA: TGTGCCTGGAGTGGGGTCAGGGGGTTCTACGAGCAGTACTTC. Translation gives CAWSGVRGFYEQYF. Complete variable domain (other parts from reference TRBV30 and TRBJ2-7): SQTIHQWPATLVQPVGSPLSLECTVEGTSNPNLYWYRQAAGRGLQLLFYSVGIGQISSEVPQNLSASRPQDRQFILSSKKLLLSDSGFYLCAWSGVRGFYEQYFGPGTRLTVT.

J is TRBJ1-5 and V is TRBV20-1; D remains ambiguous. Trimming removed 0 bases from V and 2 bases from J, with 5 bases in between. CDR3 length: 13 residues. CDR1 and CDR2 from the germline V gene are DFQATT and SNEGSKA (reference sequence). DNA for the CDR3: TGCAGTGCTAGAGAGAGTGGCAATCAGCCCCAGCATTTT. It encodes CSARESGNQPQHF.

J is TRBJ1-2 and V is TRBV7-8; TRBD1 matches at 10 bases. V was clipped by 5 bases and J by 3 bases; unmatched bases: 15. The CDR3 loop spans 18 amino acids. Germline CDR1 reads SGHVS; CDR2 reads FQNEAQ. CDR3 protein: CASSQPPGQGSTYYGYTF. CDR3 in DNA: TGTGCCAGCAGCCAACCCCCGGGACAGGGGTCCACTTACTATGGCTACACCTTC.

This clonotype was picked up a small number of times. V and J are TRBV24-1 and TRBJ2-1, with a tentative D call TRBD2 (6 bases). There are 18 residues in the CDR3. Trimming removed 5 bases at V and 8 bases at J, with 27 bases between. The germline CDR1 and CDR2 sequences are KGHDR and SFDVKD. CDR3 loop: CATSATTGTGGFRDEQFF. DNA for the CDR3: TGTGCCACCAGTGCCACCACCGGGACCGGGGGATTCAGAGATGAGCAGTTCTTC.

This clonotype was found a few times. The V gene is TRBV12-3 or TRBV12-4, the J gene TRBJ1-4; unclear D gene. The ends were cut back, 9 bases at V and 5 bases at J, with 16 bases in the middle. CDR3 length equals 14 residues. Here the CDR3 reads CASQPGASNEKLFF. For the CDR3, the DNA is TGTGCCAGTCAACCCGGCGCGTCGAATGAAAAACTGTTTTTT.

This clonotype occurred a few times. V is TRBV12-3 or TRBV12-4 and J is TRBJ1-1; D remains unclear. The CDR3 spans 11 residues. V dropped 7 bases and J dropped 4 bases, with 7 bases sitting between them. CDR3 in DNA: TGTGCCAGCACCCCCGGCACTGAAGCTTTCTTT. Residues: CASTPGTEAFF.

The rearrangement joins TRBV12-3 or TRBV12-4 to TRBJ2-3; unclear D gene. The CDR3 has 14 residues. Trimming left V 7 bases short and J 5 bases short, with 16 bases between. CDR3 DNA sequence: TGTGCCAGCACCCAATGGGCGGCTCAAGATACGCAGTATTTT. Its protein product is CASTQWAAQDTQYF.

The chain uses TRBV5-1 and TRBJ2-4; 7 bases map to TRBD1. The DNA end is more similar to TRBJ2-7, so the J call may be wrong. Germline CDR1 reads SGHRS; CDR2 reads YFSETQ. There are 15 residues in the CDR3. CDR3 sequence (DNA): TGCGCCAGCAGCCCGCGGACAGGCCAATCCTACGAGCAGTACTTC. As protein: CASSPRTGQSYEQYF.

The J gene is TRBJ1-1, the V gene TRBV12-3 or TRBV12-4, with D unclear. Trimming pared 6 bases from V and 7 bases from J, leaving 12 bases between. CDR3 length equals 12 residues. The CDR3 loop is CASSPYGGEAFF. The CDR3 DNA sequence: TGTGCCAGCAGCCCATACGGAGGTGAAGCTTTCTTT.

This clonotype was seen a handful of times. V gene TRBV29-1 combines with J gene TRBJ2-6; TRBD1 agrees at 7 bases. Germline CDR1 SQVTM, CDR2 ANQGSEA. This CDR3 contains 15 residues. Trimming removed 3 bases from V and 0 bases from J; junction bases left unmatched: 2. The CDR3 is CSVEGTASGANVLTF. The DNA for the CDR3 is TGCAGCGTTGAGGGGACAGCCTCTGGGGCCAACGTCCTGACTTTC. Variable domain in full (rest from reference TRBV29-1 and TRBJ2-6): SAVISQKPSRDICQRGTSLTIQCQVDSQVTMMFWYRQQPGQSLTLIATANQGSEATYESGFVIDKFPISRPNLTFSTLTVSNMSPEDSSIYLCSVEGTASGANVLTFGAGSRLTVL.

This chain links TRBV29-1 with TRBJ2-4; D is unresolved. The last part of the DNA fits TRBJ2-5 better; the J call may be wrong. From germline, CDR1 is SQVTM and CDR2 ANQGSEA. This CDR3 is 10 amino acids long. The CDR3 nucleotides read TGCAGCGTTGGTGTGGAGACCCAGTACTTC. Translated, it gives CSVGVETQYF.